This record looks at one TCR beta chain sequence and its context. This clonotype was seen a few times. What this receptor recognizes is not known. Base qualities are not provided; no much larger clone lies one nucleotide away. The receptor library was made with 5' RACE. The sequencer listed for this sample is Illumina HiSeq 2500. A second PCR of roughly 7 to 11 cycles was performed with a sample-barcoded 5' primer and a J-beta primer mix. A template-switch 5' adaptor carrying 12 random nucleotides introduced a unique molecular identifier onto each TCR beta cDNA molecule. At least 2.5 million CDR3-containing paired-end reads were obtained from each sample. First-strand cDNA was synthesized from all RNA with the Mint cDNA synthesis kit, primed by a TRBC-specific oligonucleotide. All cDNA was treated with uracil-DNA glycosylase and then went through a first 18-cycle PCR with the universal primers M1SS and BC2_uni_R. The published analysis was carried out like this. Normalization of each sample was performed by random selection of 1 million high-quality reads, each carrying a distinct molecular identifier. Reads with shared molecular identifiers were discarded instead of being binned into consensus sequences. MiTCR, with a Q25 quality threshold and the strictest error-elimination algorithm, was used for CDR3 identification, clonotype clustering and error correction. A nonparametric unseen species model using Euler transformation provided a lower-bound estimate of total TCR beta diversity. In TCRdb, the public reads were trimmed at Q25 with fastp and aligned with MiXCR, with productive beta chains retained. Rows are unified per CDR3 protein, each entry keeping the most common DNA and genes. For this entry, the V and J calls and clone size follow TCRdb and not the study's own pipeline. The sample profile shows 1.5 million to 1.9 million distinct CDR3 sequences; 42% of them were found once. Less than 5% of the sample is taken by the ten largest.

This specimen belongs to a study of blood T cells in healthy people across ages (dated by TCRdb to about 2015). Background on the whole study: In model experiments, template switching captured about one uniquely barcoded TCR beta cDNA molecule for every two T cells. To track age-related changes in TCR beta repertoire diversity, the study relied on deep sequencing normalized with unique cDNA molecular identifiers. Four age groups were formed from the donors: young (average approximately 16 years), middle-aged (approximately 39), aged (62) and long-lived (approximately 78). To avoid experimental bias, donors of different ages were distributed randomly across sequencing lanes. For two donors (one aged 18 to 30 and one aged 80 or older), the study analyzed two additional independent replicas of 1 million unique cDNA reads from the same blood draw.

The CDR3 measures 13 amino acids from cysteine to phenylalanine. The retained sequence is limited to the CDR3, 39 bases, with the frame set at the first base. From a lookup of the germline V gene, CDR1 and CDR2 are SGHTA and FQGNSA. Trimming removed 6 bases from V and 8 bases from J, leaving 14 bases between the germline ends. Beyond this particular receptor, the publication reports: Estimates of total diversity based on one million sequenced T cells were considered lower bounds and underestimates. Conclusive comparison of naive and antigen-experienced compartments was prevented by the profiling of bulk unsorted PBMCs. There was a strong correlation between observed TCR beta diversity and the percentage of naive T cells measured by flow cytometry. Observed TCR beta diversity per million T cells fell roughly linearly with age, and a significant reduction was already apparent by age around 36. Donor CMV infection status was unknown, potentially confounding age-related changes in expanded clonotypes. The long-lived group showed more naive CD4+ T cells, fewer expanded clones and increased TCR diversity than the aged group, suggesting age selection.

The donors were 40 or so Caucasian individuals from Russia, aged roughly 6 to 100 years, who were systemically healthy. About 10 milliliters of peripheral blood were drawn from each donor into EDTA-treated Vacutainer tubes. Ficoll-Paque density-gradient centrifugation was used to isolate PBMCs, with at least 6 million per sample. Total RNA, at least 5 micrograms per sample, was extracted from PBMCs with Trizol reagent. For every donor, an aliquot of PBMCs went through flow cytometry to measure the percentages of naive CD45RAhigh/CD27high T cells. The chain uses TRBV7-2 and TRBJ2-1, with a tentative D gene TRBD1 over 7 matching bases. Sequencing was carried out using blood. The sequence derives from a woman younger than 30 in good health. The base sequence is TGTGCCAGCAGACGCAGGGGGGCCGATGAGCAGTTCTTC. The encoded protein is CASRRRGADEQFF.